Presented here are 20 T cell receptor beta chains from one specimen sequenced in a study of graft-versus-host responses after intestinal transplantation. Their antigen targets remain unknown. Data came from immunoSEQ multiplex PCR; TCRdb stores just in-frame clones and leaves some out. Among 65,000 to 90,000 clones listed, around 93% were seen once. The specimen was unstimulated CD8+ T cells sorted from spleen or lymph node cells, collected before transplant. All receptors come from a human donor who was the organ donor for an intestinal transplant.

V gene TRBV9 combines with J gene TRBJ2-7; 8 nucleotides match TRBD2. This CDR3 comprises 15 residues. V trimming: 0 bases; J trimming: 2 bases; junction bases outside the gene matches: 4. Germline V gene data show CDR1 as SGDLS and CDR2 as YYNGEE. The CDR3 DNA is TGTGCCAGCAGCGTAGGAGCGGGGGTTACCTACGAGCAGTACTTC. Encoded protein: CASSVGAGVTYEQYF.

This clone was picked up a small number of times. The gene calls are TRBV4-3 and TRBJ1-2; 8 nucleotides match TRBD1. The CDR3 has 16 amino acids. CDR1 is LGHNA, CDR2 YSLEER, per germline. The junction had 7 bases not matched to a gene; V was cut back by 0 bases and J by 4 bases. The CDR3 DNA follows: TGCGCCAGCAGCCAAGAGGATGCAGGGGGCCGCTATGGCTACACCTTC. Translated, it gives CASSQEDAGGRYGYTF.

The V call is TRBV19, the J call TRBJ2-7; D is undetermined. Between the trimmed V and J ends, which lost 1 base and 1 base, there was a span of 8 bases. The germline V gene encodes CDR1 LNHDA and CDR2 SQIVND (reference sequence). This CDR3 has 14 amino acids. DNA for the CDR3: TGTGCCAGTAGTATAGTCGCGGAGTCCTACGAGCAGTACTTC. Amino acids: CASSIVAESYEQYF.

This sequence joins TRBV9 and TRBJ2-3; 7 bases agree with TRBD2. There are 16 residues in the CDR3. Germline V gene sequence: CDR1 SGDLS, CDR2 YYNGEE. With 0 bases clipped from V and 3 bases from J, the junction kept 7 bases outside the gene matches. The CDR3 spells CASSVEGGVGTDTQYF. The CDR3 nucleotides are TGTGCCAGCAGCGTAGAGGGAGGGGTAGGGACAGATACGCAGTATTTT.

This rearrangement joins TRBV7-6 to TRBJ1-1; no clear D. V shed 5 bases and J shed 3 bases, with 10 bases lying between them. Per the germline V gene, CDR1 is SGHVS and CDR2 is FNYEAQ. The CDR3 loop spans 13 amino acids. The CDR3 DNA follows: TGTGCCAGCAGCCGGGGAGGATACACTGAAGCTTTCTTT. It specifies CASSRGGYTEAFF.

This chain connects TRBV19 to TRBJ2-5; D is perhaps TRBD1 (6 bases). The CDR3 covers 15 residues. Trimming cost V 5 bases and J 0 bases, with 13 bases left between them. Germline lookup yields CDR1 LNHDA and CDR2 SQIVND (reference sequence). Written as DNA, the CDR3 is TGTGCCAGTAGTCGGGACATGCTAAACCAAGAGACCCAGTACTTC. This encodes CASSRDMLNQETQYF.

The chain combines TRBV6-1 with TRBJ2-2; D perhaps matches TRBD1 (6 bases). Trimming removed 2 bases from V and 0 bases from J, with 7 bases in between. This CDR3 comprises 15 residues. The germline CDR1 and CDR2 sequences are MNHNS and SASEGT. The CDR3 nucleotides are TGTGCCAGCAGTGAAACAGGGACGAACACCGGGGAGCTGTTTTTT. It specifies CASSETGTNTGELFF.

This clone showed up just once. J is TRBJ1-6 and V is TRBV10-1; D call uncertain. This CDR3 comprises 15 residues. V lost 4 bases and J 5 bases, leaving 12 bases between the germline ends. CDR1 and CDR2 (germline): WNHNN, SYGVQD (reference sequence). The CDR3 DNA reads TGCGCCAGCAGTGGGCGGGGTATCCATAATTCACCCCTCCACTTT. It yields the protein CASSGRGIHNSPLHF.

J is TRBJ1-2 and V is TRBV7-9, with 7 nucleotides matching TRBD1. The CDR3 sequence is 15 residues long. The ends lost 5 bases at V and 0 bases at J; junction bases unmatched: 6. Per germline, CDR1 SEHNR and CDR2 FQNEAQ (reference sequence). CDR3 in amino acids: CASSLGQEANYGYTF. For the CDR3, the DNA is TGTGCCAGCAGCCTAGGACAGGAAGCTAACTATGGCTACACCTTC. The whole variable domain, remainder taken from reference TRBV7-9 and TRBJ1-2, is DTGVSQNPRHKITKRGQNVTFRCDPISEHNRLYWYRQTLGQGPEFLTYFQNEAQLEKSRLLSDRFSAERPKGSFSTLEIQRTEQGDSAMYLCASSLGQEANYGYTFGSGTRLTVV.

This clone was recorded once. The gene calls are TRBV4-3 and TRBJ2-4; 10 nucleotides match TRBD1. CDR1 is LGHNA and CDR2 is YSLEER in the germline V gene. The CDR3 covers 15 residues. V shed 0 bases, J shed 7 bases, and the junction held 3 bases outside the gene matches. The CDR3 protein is CASSQDDRGLNIQYF. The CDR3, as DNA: TGCGCCAGCAGCCAAGATGACAGGGGGCTGAACATTCAGTACTTC.

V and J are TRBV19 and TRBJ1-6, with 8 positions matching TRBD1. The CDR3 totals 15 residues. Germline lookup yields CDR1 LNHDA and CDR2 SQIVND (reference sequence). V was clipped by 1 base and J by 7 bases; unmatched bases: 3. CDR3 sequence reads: CASSIAGQANSPLHF. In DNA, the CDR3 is TGTGCCAGTAGTATAGCGGGACAGGCCAATTCACCCCTCCACTTT.

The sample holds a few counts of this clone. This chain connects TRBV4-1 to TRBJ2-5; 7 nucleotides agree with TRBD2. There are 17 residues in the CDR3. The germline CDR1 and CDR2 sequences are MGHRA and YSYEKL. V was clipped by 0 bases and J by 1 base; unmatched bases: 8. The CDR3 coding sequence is TGCGCCAGCAGCCAAGATAGGGCGGGGGAATTCCAAGAGACCCAGTACTTC. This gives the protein CASSQDRAGEFQETQYF.

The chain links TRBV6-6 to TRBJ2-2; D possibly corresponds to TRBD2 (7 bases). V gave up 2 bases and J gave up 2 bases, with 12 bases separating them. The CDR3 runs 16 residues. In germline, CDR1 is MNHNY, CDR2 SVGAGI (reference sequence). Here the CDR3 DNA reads TGTGCCAGCAGTTACCCCGGGGGGCCAAACACCGGGGAGCTGTTTTTT. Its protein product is CASSYPGGPNTGELFF.

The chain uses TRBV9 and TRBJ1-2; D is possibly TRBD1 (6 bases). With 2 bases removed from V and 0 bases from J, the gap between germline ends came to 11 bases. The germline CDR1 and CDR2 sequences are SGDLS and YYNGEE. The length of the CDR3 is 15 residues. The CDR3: CASSVRTDSNYGYTF. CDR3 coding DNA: TGTGCCAGCAGCGTGAGGACAGATTCTAACTATGGCTACACCTTC.

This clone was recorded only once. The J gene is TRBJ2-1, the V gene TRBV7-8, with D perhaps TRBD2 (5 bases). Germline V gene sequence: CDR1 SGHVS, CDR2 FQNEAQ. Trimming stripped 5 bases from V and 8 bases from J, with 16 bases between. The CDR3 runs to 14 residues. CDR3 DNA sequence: TGTGCCAGCAGCCCCGGACTTAAGAGGGATGAGCAGTTCTTC. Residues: CASSPGLKRDEQFF.

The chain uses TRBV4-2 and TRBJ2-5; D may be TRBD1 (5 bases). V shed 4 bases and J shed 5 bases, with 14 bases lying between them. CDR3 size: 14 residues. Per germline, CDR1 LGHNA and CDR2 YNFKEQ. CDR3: CASSPPGAGETQYF. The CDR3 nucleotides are TGTGCCAGCAGCCCCCCTGGGGCAGGGGAGACCCAGTACTTC.

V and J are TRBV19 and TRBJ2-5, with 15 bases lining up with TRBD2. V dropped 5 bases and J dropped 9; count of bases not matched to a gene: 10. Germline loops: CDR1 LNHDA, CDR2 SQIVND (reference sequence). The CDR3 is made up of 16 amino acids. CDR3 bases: TGTGCCAGTAGTCCCTGGACTAGCGGGGGGGCCGAGGCCCAGTACTTC. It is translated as CASSPWTSGGAEAQYF.

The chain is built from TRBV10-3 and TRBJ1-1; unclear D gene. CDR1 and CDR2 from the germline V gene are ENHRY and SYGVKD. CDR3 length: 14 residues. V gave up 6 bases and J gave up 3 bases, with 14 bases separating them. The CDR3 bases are TGTGCCATCAGGGAGAGCGGCGTCGACACTGAAGCTTTCTTT. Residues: CAIRESGVDTEAFF.

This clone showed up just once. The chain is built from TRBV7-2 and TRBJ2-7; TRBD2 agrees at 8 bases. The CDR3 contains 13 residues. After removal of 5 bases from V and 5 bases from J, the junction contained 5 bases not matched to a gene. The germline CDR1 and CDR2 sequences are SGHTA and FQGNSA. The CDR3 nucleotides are TGTGCCAGCAGCGCAAGCGGGGGCCACGAGCAGTACTTC. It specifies CASSASGGHEQYF.

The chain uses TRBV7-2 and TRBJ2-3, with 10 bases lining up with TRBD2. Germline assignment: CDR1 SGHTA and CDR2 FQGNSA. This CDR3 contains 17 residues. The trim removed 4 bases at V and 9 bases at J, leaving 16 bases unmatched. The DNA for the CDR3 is TGTGCCAGCAGCTCGTACTATAGCGGGGGGCCATCGGGGACGCAGTATTTT. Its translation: CASSSYYSGGPSGTQYF. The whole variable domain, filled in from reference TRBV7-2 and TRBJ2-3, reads GAGVSQSPSNKVTEKGKDVELRCDPISGHTALYWYRQSLGQGLEFLIYFQGNSAPDKSGLPSDRFSAERTGGSVSTLTIQRTQQEDSAVYLCASSSYYSGGPSGTQYFGPGTRLTVL.